This entry lists 6 T cell receptor beta chains sequenced from one sample in a study of somatic mutations in cytotoxic T cells in rheumatoid arthritis (dated by TCRdb to about 2017). Libraries were made using the immunoSEQ multiplex PCR assay. TCRdb retrieved this table from immuneACCESS and kept in-frame rearrangements only. Not all clones are present; in checked studies, unresolved V genes account for under half, and no reason is known for the remainder. The sample contains 13,000 or so clones, about four fifths of them found a single time. Approximately 15% of the sample is in the top ten clones. Material for sequencing was CD8+ T cells sorted from blood. Source of these receptors: a woman aged 55-69 years in good health.

J is TRBJ2-2 and V is TRBV13; TRBD1 agrees at 8 bases. Trimming removed 3 bases from V and 3 bases from J; junction bases left unmatched: 6. CDR3 length: 16 residues. The V gene's germline CDR1 is PRHDT and CDR2 FYEKMQ (reference sequence). The CDR3 spells CASSFLGQGDTGELFF. In DNA form, the CDR3 reads TGTGCCAGCAGCTTCCTCGGACAGGGTGACACCGGGGAGCTGTTTTTT.

This sequence joins TRBV7-8 and TRBJ2-2, with D possibly matching TRBD2 (5 bases). This CDR3 contains 16 residues. V lost 4 bases and J lost 5, with 17 bases in between. Germline-derived CDR1 and CDR2 are SGHVS and FQNEAQ. In DNA form, the CDR3 reads TGTGCCAGCAGCTCAGAGCATCCAGAGGGAACCGGGGAGCTGTTTTTT. Its protein is CASSSEHPEGTGELFF.

The rearrangement joins TRBV7-9 to TRBJ1-1; 9 nucleotides align to TRBD1. The V gene end was trimmed by 1 base and the J gene end by 5 bases; junction bases not matched to a gene: 2. The V gene's germline CDR1 is SEHNR and CDR2 FQNEAQ (reference sequence). CDR3 length: 14 residues. The CDR3: CASSLGTGVTEAFF. The CDR3 DNA reads as TGTGCCAGCAGCTTAGGGACAGGGGTGACTGAAGCTTTCTTT.

The J gene is TRBJ2-3, the V gene TRBV5-1, with TRBD1 matching 11 bases. J was trimmed by 3 bases and V by 3 bases; bases with no gene match: 6. The germline gives CDR1 SGHRS, CDR2 YFSETQ. The CDR3 length is 16 residues. CDR3 amino acids: CASSWGTGGRTDTQYF. CDR3 nucleotide sequence: TGCGCCAGCAGCTGGGGGACAGGGGGGAGAACAGATACGCAGTATTTT.

The chain links TRBV5-4 to TRBJ1-2; TRBD1 aligns across 9 bases. V lost 4 bases, J lost 2 bases, and 12 bases stayed unmatched. Germline V CDR1 and CDR2: SGHNT, YYREEE (reference sequence). There are 17 residues in the CDR3. CDR3 loop: CASSARDRDVGNYGYTF. The CDR3 nucleotides are TGTGCCAGCAGCGCCCGGGACAGGGACGTTGGGAACTATGGCTACACCTTC. The full variable domain, with the rest looked up from reference TRBV5-4 and TRBJ1-2, is ETGVTQSPTHLIKTRGQQVTLRCSSQSGHNTVSWYQQALGQGPQFIFQYYREEENGRGNFPPRFSGLQFPNYSSELNVNALELDDSALYLCASSARDRDVGNYGYTFGSGTRLTVV.

The chain employs TRBV6-5 and TRBJ1-1; 9 nucleotides match TRBD1. This CDR3 contains 16 residues. CDR1 and CDR2 (germline): MNHEY, SVGAGI. J gave up 0 bases and V 4 bases, and 6 bases lay outside the gene matches. CDR3 residues: CASSWEQGAVNTEAFF. DNA of the CDR3: TGTGCCAGCAGTTGGGAACAGGGGGCGGTGAACACTGAAGCTTTCTTT.